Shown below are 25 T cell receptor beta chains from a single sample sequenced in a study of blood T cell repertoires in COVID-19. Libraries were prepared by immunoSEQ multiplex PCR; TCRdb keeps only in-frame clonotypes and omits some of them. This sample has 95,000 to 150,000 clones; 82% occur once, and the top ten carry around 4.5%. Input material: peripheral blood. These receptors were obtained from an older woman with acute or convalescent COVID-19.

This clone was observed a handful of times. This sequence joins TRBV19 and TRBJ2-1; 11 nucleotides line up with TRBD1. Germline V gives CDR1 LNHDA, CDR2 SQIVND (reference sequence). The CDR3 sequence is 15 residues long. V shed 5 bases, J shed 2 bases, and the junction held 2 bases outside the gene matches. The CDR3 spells CASSSGQGAYNEQFF. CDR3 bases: TGTGCCAGTAGTTCGGGACAGGGGGCCTACAATGAGCAGTTCTTC.

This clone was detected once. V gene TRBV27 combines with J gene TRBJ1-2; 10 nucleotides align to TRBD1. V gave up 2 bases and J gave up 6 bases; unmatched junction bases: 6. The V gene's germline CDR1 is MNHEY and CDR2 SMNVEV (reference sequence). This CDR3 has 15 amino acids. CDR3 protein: CASSLAGQGYNGYTF. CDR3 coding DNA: TGTGCCAGCAGTTTAGCGGGACAGGGGTATAATGGCTACACCTTC.

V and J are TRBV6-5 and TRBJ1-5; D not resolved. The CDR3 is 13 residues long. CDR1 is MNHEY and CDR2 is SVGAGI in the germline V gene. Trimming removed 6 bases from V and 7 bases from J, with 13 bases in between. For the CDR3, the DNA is TGTGCCAGCAGAACAAGTTTCGAACAGCCCCAGCATTTT. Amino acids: CASRTSFEQPQHF.

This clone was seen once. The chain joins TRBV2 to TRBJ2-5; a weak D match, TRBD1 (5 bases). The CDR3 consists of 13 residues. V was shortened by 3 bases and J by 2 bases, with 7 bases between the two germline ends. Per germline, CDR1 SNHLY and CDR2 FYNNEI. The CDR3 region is CASSEGLQETQYF. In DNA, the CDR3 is TGTGCCAGCAGTGAGGGGCTGCAAGAGACCCAGTACTTC.

The CDR3, as DNA: TGTGCCAGCAGCTTAGGTACAGGGGGATATAATTCACCCCTCCACTTT. It is translated as CASSLGTGGYNSPLHF. This chain uses TRBV7-2 with TRBJ1-6, with TRBD1 identical over 8 bases. CDR1 and CDR2 (germline): SGHTA, FQGNSA. The CDR3 is 16 amino acids. Unmatched junction bases numbered 3, after V lost 1 base and J lost 4 bases.

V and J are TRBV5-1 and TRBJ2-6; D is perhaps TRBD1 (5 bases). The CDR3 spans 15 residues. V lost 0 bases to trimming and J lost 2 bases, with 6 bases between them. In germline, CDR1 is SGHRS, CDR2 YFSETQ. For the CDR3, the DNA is TGCGCCAGCAGCTTGGAAGGGGCTGGGGCCAACGTCCTGACTTTC. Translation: CASSLEGAGANVLTF.

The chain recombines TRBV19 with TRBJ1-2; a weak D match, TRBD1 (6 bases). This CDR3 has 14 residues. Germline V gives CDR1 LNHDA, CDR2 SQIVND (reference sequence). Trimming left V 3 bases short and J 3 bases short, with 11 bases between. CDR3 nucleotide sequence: TGTGCCAGTAGTATTGCCCCAGGGGACTATGGCTACACCTTC. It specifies CASSIAPGDYGYTF.

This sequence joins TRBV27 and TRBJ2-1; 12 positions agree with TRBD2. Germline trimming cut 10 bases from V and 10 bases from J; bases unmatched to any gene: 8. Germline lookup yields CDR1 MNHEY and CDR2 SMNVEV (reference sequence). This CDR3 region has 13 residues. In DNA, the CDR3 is TGTGCCACCGGCAGACTAGCGGGGGCCGAGCAGTTCTTC. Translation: CATGRLAGAEQFF.

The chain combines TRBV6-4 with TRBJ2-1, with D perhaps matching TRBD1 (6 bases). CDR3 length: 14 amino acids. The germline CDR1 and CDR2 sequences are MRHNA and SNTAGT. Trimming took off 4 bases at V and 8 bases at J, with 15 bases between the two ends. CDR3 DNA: TGTGCCAGCAGTGTTGGGCCAGAGGGGGATGAGCAGTTCTTC. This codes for CASSVGPEGDEQFF.

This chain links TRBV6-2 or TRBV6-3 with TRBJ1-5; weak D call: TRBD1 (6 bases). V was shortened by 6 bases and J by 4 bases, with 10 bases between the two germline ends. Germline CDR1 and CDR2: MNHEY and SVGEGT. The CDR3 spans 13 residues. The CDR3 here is CASSGQMNQPQHF. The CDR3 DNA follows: TGTGCCAGCAGCGGACAGATGAATCAGCCCCAGCATTTT.

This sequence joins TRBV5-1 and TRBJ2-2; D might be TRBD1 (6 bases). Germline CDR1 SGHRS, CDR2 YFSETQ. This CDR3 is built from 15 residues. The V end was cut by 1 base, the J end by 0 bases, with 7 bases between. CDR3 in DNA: TGCGCCAGCAGCTTGAGACAGGCGAACACCGGGGAGCTGTTTTTT. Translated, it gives CASSLRQANTGELFF.

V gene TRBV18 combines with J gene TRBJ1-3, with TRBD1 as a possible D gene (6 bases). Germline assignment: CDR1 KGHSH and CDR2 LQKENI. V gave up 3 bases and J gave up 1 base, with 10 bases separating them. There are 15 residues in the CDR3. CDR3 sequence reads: CASSPGGGSGNTIYF. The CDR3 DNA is TGTGCCAGCTCACCTGGGGGCGGATCTGGAAACACCATATATTTT.

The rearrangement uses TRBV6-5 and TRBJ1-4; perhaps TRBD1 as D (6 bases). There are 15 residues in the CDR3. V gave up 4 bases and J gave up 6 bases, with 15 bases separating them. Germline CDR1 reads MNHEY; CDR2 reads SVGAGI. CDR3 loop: CASSFQGQRDEKLFF. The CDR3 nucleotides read TGTGCCAGCAGTTTTCAGGGGCAGCGTGATGAAAAACTGTTTTTT.

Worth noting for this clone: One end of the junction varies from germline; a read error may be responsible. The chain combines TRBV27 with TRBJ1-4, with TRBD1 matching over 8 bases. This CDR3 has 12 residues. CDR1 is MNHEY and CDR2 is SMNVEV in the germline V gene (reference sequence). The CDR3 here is CASSTSRGPQGF. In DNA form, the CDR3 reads TGTGCCAGCAGTACATCCAGGGGGCCCCAAGGGTTT.

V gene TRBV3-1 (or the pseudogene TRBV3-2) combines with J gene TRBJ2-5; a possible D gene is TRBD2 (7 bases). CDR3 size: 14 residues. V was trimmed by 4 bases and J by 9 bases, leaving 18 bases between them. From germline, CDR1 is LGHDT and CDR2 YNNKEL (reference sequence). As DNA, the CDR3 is TGTGCCAGCAGCCTTCCGGGACACGGGAGGCCCCAGTACTTC. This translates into CASSLPGHGRPQYF.

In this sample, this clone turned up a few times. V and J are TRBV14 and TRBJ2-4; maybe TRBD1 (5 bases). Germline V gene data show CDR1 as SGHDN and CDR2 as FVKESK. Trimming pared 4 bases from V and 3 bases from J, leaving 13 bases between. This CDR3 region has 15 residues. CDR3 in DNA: TGTGCCAGCAGCCCTGGCAGGGTCGGCAAAAACATTCAGTACTTC. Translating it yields CASSPGRVGKNIQYF.

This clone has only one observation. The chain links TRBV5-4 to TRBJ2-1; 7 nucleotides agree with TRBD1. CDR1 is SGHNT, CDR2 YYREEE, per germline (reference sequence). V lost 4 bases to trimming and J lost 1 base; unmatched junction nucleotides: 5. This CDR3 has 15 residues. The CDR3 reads CASSTTGVSYNEQFF. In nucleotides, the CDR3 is TGTGCCAGCAGCACCACAGGGGTGTCCTACAATGAGCAGTTCTTC.

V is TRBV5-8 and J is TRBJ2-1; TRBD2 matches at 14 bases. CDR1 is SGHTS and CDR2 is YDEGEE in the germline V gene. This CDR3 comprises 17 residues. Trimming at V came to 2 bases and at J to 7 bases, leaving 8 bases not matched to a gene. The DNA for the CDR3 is TGTGCCAGCAGCTTAGCCCCGGGACTAGCGGGGGAGAATGAGCAGTTCTTC. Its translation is CASSLAPGLAGENEQFF. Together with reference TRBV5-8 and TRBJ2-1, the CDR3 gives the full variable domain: EAGVTQSPTHLIKTRGQQATLRCSPISGHTSVYWYQQALGLGLQFLLWYDEGEERNRGNFPPRFSGRQFPNYSSELNVNALELEDSALYLCASSLAPGLAGENEQFFGPGTRLTVL.

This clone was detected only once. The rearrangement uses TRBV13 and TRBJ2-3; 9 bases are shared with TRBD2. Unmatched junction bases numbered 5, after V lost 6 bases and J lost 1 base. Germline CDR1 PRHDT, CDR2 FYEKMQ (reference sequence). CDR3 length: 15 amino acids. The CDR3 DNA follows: TGTGCCAGCAGATTTAGCGGGGGAGGCACAGATACGCAGTATTTT. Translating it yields CASRFSGGGTDTQYF.

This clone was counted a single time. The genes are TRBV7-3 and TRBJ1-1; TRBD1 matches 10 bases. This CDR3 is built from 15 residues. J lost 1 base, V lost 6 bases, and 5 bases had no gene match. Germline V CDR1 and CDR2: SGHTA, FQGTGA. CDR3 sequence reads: CASSPTGGGNTEAFF. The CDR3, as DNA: TGTGCCAGCAGTCCGACAGGGGGCGGGAACACTGAAGCTTTCTTT.

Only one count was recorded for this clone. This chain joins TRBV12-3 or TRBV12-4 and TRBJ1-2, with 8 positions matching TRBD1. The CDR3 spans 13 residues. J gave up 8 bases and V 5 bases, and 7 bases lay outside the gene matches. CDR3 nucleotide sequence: TGTGCCAGCAGTGTGGACAGGGCGGGGGGCTACACCTTC. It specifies CASSVDRAGGYTF.

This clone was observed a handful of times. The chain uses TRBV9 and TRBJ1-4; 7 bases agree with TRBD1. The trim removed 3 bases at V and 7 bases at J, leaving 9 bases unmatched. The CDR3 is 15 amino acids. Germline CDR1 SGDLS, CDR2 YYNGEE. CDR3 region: CASSAYRGIGEKLFF. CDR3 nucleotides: TGTGCCAGCAGCGCCTACAGGGGTATTGGTGAAAAACTGTTTTTT.

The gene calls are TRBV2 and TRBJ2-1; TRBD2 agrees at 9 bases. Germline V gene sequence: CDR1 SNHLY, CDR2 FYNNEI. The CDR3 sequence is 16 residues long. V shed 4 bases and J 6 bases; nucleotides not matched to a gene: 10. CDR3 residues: CASSGYRLAGFNEQFF. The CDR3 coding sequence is TGTGCCAGCAGTGGCTATCGGCTAGCGGGGTTCAATGAGCAGTTCTTC.

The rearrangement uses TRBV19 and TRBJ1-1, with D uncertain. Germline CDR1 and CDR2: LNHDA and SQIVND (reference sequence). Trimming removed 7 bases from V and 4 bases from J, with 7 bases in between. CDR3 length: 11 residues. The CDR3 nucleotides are TGTGCCAGTACAGCGTTCACTGAAGCTTTCTTT. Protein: CASTAFTEAFF.

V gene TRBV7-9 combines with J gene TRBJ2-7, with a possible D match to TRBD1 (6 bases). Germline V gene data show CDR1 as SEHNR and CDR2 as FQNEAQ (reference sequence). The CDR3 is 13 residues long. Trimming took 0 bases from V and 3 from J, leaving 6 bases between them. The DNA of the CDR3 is TGTGCCAGCAGCTTAGCACAGGGCTACGAGCAGTACTTC. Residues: CASSLAQGYEQYF.